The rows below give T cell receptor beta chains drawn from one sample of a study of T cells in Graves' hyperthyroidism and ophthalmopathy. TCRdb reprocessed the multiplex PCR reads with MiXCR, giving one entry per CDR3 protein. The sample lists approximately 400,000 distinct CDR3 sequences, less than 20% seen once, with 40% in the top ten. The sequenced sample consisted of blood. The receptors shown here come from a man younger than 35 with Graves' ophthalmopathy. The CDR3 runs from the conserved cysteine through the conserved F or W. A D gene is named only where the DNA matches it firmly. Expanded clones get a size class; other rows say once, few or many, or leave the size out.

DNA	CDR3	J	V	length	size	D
TGTGCCAGCAGTTTCGCCAAGTCTAACTATGGCTACACCTTC	CASSFAKSNYGYTF	TRBJ1-2	TRBV12-3/TRBV12-4	14	many	.
TGTGCCAGTAGTATTGGGGAGAACGGAGGACAGGGTCGGGGTAGGGGCAATCAGCCCCAGCATTTT	CASSIGENGGQGRGRGNQPQHF	TRBJ1-5	TRBV19	22	medium-sized	TRBD1
TGCAGTGCTAGAGAAGGTTGGGTCAGGGGCCCTAATCAGCCCCAGCATTTT	CSAREGWVRGPNQPQHF	TRBJ1-5	TRBV20-1	17	.	.
TGCGCCAGCAGCTTGGTCGGACAGAATTCACCCCTCCACTTT	CASSLVGQNSPLHF	TRBJ1-6	TRBV5-1	14	many	.
TGTGCCAGCAGTTCCCCAGGTCTCCGCTCCTACAATGAGCAGTTCTTC	CASSSPGLRSYNEQFF	TRBJ2-1	TRBV28	16	once	.
TGTGCCAGCAGTGAATACTGGGTCTCTAATTCACCCCTCCACTTT	CASSEYWVSNSPLHF	TRBJ1-6	TRBV6-1	15	many	.
TGTGCCAGCAGTCCCGGGACAGGAGGTCACTACGAGCAGTACTTC	CASSPGTGGHYEQYF	TRBJ2-7	TRBV27	15	few	TRBD1
TGTGCCAGCAGTTACCCTTTGCCGGGACAGAGGGGTGAGACCCAGTACTTC	CASSYPLPGQRGETQYF	TRBJ2-5	TRBV6-6	17	many	TRBD1
TGTGCCAGCAGCTTGGGACAGGTCGGCTACACCTTC	CASSLGQVGYTF	TRBJ1-2	TRBV5-6	12	few	.
TGTGCCAGCAGCTTCAGCGGCCCCTTGGCCCAGTACTTC	CASSFSGPLAQYF	TRBJ2-5	TRBV13	13	many	.
TGCAGTGCTAGTGGAGGGACTAGCACAGATACGCAGTATTTT	CSASGGTSTDTQYF	TRBJ2-3	TRBV20-1	14	.	.